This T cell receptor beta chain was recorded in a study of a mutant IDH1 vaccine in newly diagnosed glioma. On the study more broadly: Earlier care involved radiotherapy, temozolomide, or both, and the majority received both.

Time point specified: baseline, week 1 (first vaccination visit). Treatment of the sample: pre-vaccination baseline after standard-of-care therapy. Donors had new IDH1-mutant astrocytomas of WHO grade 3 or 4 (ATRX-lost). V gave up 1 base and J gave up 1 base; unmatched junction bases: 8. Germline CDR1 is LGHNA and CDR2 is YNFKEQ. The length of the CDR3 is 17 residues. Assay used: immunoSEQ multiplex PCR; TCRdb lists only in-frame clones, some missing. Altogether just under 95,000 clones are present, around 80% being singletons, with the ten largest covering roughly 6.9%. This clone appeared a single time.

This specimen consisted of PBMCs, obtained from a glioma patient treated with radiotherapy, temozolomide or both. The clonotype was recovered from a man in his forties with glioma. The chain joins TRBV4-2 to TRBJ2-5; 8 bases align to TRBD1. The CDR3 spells CASSQGARDRLQETQYF. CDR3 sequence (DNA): TGTGCCAGCAGCCAAGGGGCCCGGGACAGGCTCCAAGAGACCCAGTACTTC.